A single sample is the source of the 9 T cell receptor beta chains below, sequenced in a study of T cells in localized non-small cell lung cancer. TCRdb's table, derived via immunoSEQ multiplex PCR, lists solely in-frame clones and lacks some. The sample records approximately 1,700 clones, under 25% being singletons. The sequences come from normal lung tissue next to the tumor, collected before any cancer treatment. Receptor source: a female donor at least 60 years old with stage II squamous cell lung carcinoma.

This clone is classed as large. V gene TRBV6-8 combines with J gene TRBJ2-3, with 7 positions matching TRBD1. CDR1 is MNHGY and CDR2 is SAAAGT in the germline V gene. The CDR3 extends over 17 amino acids. V gave up 5 bases and J gave up 3 bases; unmatched junction bases: 14. CDR3 coding DNA: TGTGCCAGCAGTCCCCGTGACAGGGTGGATGGGACAGATACGCAGTATTTT. Translated: CASSPRDRVDGTDTQYF.

This chain links TRBV16 with TRBJ1-5, with 7 bases matching TRBD1. CDR3 size: 16 residues. J gave up 5 bases and V 0 bases, and 7 bases lay outside the gene matches. The germline CDR1 and CDR2 sequences are KGHSY and FQNENV. The DNA of the CDR3 is TGTGCCAGCAGCCAATCAGGCGGACAGGCGGATCAGCCCCAGCATTTT. This codes for CASSQSGGQADQPQHF.

This clone occurred a few times. The rearrangement joins TRBV9 to TRBJ2-5; 7 bases are shared with TRBD2. The length of the CDR3 is 15 residues. V lost 0 bases to trimming and J lost 1 base; unmatched junction nucleotides: 3. CDR1 is SGDLS and CDR2 is YYNGEE in the germline V gene. The CDR3: CASSVGRGSQETQYF. DNA for the CDR3: TGTGCCAGCAGCGTAGGTCGCGGGAGCCAAGAGACCCAGTACTTC.

This chain links TRBV7-6 with TRBJ1-4; D is unresolved. The CDR3 loop spans 15 amino acids. Germline V gene data show CDR1 as SGHVS and CDR2 as FNYEAQ. Trimming pared 3 bases from V and 1 base from J, leaving 9 bases between. CDR3 residues: CASSLLGLTNEKLFF. Here the CDR3 DNA reads TGTGCCAGCAGCTTGCTCGGCCTAACTAATGAAAAACTGTTTTTT.

The V gene is TRBV10-3, the J gene TRBJ2-7; TRBD1 agrees at 7 bases. The CDR3 is made up of 16 amino acids. Germline V gene lookup returns CDR1 ENHRY and CDR2 SYGVKD. V gave up 0 bases and J gave up 0 bases; unmatched junction bases: 5. CDR3 amino acids: CAISESSGTASYEQYF. The CDR3, as DNA: TGTGCCATCAGTGAGTCCTCGGGGACAGCCTCCTACGAGCAGTACTTC.

By sample share, this clone is medium-sized. This chain links TRBV11-3 with TRBJ2-1; 9 bases fit TRBD2. Germline CDR1 is SGHNT and CDR2 is YENEEA. The CDR3 covers 18 residues. V lost 1 base, J lost 3 bases, and 10 bases stayed unmatched. The CDR3 reads CASSLVETSGLLYNEQFF. CDR3 DNA: TGTGCCAGCAGCTTAGTAGAGACTAGCGGCCTCCTCTACAATGAGCAGTTCTTC.

This clone was detected only a few times. CDR3 amino acids: CASNSLGAPLHF. The CDR3 region has the DNA TGTGCCAGCAATTCCCTGGGGGCACCCCTCCACTTT. V gene TRBV28 combines with J gene TRBJ1-6, with a tentative D call TRBD1 (5 bases). Trimming removed 7 bases from V and 11 bases from J, with 12 bases in between. The CDR3 runs to 12 residues. Looked up from germline, CDR1 is MDHEN and CDR2 is SYDVKM.

In this sample, this clone turned up a few times. The chain is built from TRBV29-1 and TRBJ1-1; D might be TRBD1 (5 bases). This CDR3 contains 14 residues. The V end lost 3 bases, the J end lost 4 bases, and 15 bases lay between the germline ends. Germline CDR1 SQVTM, CDR2 ANQGSEA. The CDR3 protein is CSVEGRAASTEAFF. The CDR3 DNA is TGCAGCGTTGAGGGGCGGGCAGCCAGCACTGAAGCTTTCTTT.

This clone was seen more than once but under ten times. The chain uses TRBV19 and TRBJ2-1; perhaps TRBD2 as D (5 bases). This CDR3 spans 16 amino acids. Germline values: CDR1 LNHDA, CDR2 SQIVND (reference sequence). With 4 bases removed from V and 3 bases from J, the gap between germline ends came to 16 bases. CDR3 region: CASSREDRRDYNEQFF. The CDR3 DNA reads as TGTGCCAGTAGTAGGGAAGACCGCCGGGACTACAATGAGCAGTTCTTC.